The rows below give T cell receptor beta chains drawn from one sample of a study of T cell changes during pregnancy in multiple sclerosis. Here immunoSEQ multiplex PCR was the method, and the copy in TCRdb shows in-frame clones only, minus some. The repertoire has roughly 47,000 clones, roughly nine tenths of them found once; the top ten carry over 1%. Sequencing was performed on CD4+ T cells from peripheral blood mononuclear cells, taken after pregnancy. All receptors come from a female donor with multiple sclerosis, enrolled in a pregnancy study. The CDR3 runs from the conserved cysteine through the conserved F or W. D genes are given only for firm matches. Size is stated for part of the rows, as once, few or many counts, or as a class when the clone is expanded.

size	D	V	J	DNA	CDR3
NA	NA	TRBV5-1	TRBJ2-1	TGCGCCAGCAGCTTGGGGGTAGCGGATGAGCAGTTCTTC	CASSLGVADEQFF
NA	NA	TRBV5-6	TRBJ2-7	TGTGCCAGCAGCTTTAGTTCCTACGAGCAGTACTTC	CASSFSSYEQYF
NA	NA	TRBV5-1	TRBJ1-4	TGCGCCAGCAGCCAGGGACTGCGAGGTGAAAAACTGTTTTTT	CASSQGLRGEKLFF
NA	NA	TRBV2	TRBJ1-1	TGTGCCAGCAGTGGTGAAGCCAACACTGAAGCTTTCTTT	CASSGEANTEAFF
once	NA	TRBV6-5	TRBJ1-1	TGTGCCAGCAGTCGCTTGGGGGGAGGGGTCACTGAAGCTTTCTTT	CASSRLGGGVTEAFF
NA	NA	TRBV5-4	TRBJ1-2	TGTGCCAGCAGTCGGAAAGGGGCCAACTATGGCTACACCTTC	CASSRKGANYGYTF
NA	TRBD2	TRBV10-3	TRBJ2-5	TGTGCCATCAGCACCCGGGGGGAGCCCCAAGAGACCCAGTACTTC	CAISTRGEPQETQYF
NA	TRBD1	TRBV5-1	TRBJ1-1	TGCGCCAGCAGCATGGACAGGGCGAACACTGAAGCTTTCTTT	CASSMDRANTEAFF
NA	TRBD2	TRBV5-1	TRBJ2-5	TGCGCCAGCAGGACTGCCGGGACTATCCAAGAGACCCAGTACTTC	CASRTAGTIQETQYF
NA	NA	TRBV10-2	TRBJ2-7	TGCGCCAGCAGTGAAGGACTCCACTACGAGCAGTACTTC	CASSEGLHYEQYF
once	TRBD1	TRBV30	TRBJ2-7	TGTGCCTGGAGTAGGACAGGGGGATACTACGAGCAGTACTTC	CAWSRTGGYYEQYF
NA	TRBD2	TRBV28	TRBJ2-1	TGTGCCAGCTGGAGCGGGAGAACCTACAATGAGCAGTTCTTC	CASWSGRTYNEQFF
NA	NA	TRBV5-6	TRBJ1-4	TGTGCCAGCAGCTTGGGCCCGGGGGAAAAACTGTTTTTT	CASSLGPGEKLFF
NA	NA	TRBV10-3	TRBJ2-2	TGTGCCACGGCAAGGGAGCGATCTTCGAACACCGGGGAGCTGTTTTTT	CATARERSSNTGELFF
NA	TRBD2	TRBV9	TRBJ2-2	TGTGCCAGCAGCGGCGGGAGGGCCTACACCGGGGAGCTGTTTTTT	CASSGGRAYTGELFF
NA	NA	TRBV14	TRBJ1-5	TGTGCCAGCAGCCAAGATCTCGACGAGGCCCAGCATTTT	CASSQDLDEAQHF
NA	TRBD1	TRBV7-9	TRBJ1-4	TGTGCCAGCAGCATTGAGACAGGGAGGTATGAAAAACTGTTTTTT	CASSIETGRYEKLFF
NA	NA	TRBV4-1	TRBJ2-6	TGCGCCAGCAGCCAACCGGGATCTGGGGCCAACGTCCTGACTTTC	CASSQPGSGANVLTF
NA	NA	TRBV9	TRBJ1-6	TGTGCCAGCAGCGTTTACGGTGGGCATTCACCCCTCCACTTT	CASSVYGGHSPLHF
NA	NA	TRBV9	TRBJ2-7	TGTGCCAGCAGCGTAGTGGGGGGCGAGCAGTACTTC	CASSVVGGEQYF
NA	NA	TRBV6-5	TRBJ2-1	TGTGCCAGCAGTTACTCGAGCCGGTACAATGAGCAGTTCTTC	CASSYSSRYNEQFF
NA	NA	TRBV5-1	TRBJ2-5	TGCGCCAGCAGCTTGGGAGCCACAGGGCGTGAGACCCAGTACTTC	CASSLGATGRETQYF
NA	TRBD2	TRBV10-3	TRBJ2-7	TGTGCCATCAGCAGGACTAGCGGGAAGTCTGGCGGCGAGCAGTACTTC	CAISRTSGKSGGEQYF
NA	NA	TRBV19	TRBJ2-3	TGTGCCAGTGCCCGGGCAGGGCCGATTAGCACAGATACGCAGTATTTT	CASARAGPISTDTQYF
NA	NA	TRBV19	TRBJ1-5	TGTGCCAGTAGTACGGCGGGGAGATCTAGCAATCAGCCCCAGCATTTT	CASSTAGRSSNQPQHF
NA	TRBD1	TRBV7-9	TRBJ1-4	TGTGCCAGCAGCCTCACACAGGGGATGAATGAAAAACTGTTTTTT	CASSLTQGMNEKLFF
NA	NA	TRBV19	TRBJ1-2	TGTGCCAGTACCGACCCGGGAGGCCCTAACTATGGCTACACCTTC	CASTDPGGPNYGYTF
NA	NA	TRBV2	TRBJ1-1	TGTGCCAGCAGTGGTGAGGTGAACACTGAAGCTTTCTTT	CASSGEVNTEAFF
NA	NA	TRBV19	TRBJ1-2	TGTGCCAGTAGTATAGGGGTACGGTTACAAGGAGATGGCTACACCTTC	CASSIGVRLQGDGYTF
NA	TRBD2	TRBV7-2	TRBJ2-1	TGTGCCAGCAGCTGGACTAGCGGGACTTCCCTCGATGAGCAGTTCTTC	CASSWTSGTSLDEQFF
NA	TRBD1	TRBV28	TRBJ1-5	TGTGCCAGCACCACCGGCGGGACAGGGGTTCAGCCCCAGCATTTT	CASTTGGTGVQPQHF
NA	TRBD2	TRBV28	TRBJ2-3	TGTGCCAGCAGTTTACCCCTCCTAGCGGGAGTGGGAGATACGCAGTATTTT	CASSLPLLAGVGDTQYF
NA	NA	TRBV28	TRBJ2-7	TGTGCCAGACCCTACGGAACCGGCGGGGATTCCTACGAGCAGTACTTC	CARPYGTGGDSYEQYF
NA	NA	TRBV6-5	TRBJ2-5	TGTGCCAGCAGTTACTCACGGGTTTCAGAGACCCAGTACTTC	CASSYSRVSETQYF
NA	TRBD2	TRBV11-2	TRBJ2-5	TGTGCCAGCAGCTTAGGCCCGTTTCTAGCGGAATTAGAGACCCAGTACTTC	CASSLGPFLAELETQYF
NA	NA	TRBV21-1	TRBJ2-2	TGTGCCAGCAGCAATGCCCGGGACGGTAGCGGGAGGGACACCGGGGAGCTGTTTTTT	CASSNARDGSGRDTGELFF
NA	TRBD2	TRBV5-1	TRBJ2-5	TGCGCCAGCAGCTTGGGACTAGCGGTTATAGAGACCCAGTACTTC	CASSLGLAVIETQYF
NA	TRBD1	TRBV4-2	TRBJ1-4	TGTGCCAGCAGCCCCTGGACAGGGGGTAATTTGTATGAAAAACTGTTTTTT	CASSPWTGGNLYEKLFF
NA	TRBD2	TRBV27	TRBJ2-1	TGTGCCAGCAGGGGGGGGGACTCCAATGAGCAGTTCTTC	CASRGGDSNEQFF
NA	TRBD1	TRBV6-5	TRBJ2-7	TGTGCCAGCAGGCCCGACGACAGGGTAACGGAGTACTTC	CASRPDDRVTEYF
once	TRBD2	TRBV6-4	TRBJ2-1	TGTGCCAGCAGTGAACTAGCGGGAGGGCCCAATGAGCAGTTCTTC	CASSELAGGPNEQFF
NA	NA	TRBV6-1	TRBJ1-1	TGTGCCAGCAGTGAAGGTAAGTGGCCTGAAGCTTTCTTT	CASSEGKWPEAFF
NA	TRBD1	TRBV11-2	TRBJ1-4	TGTGCCAGCAGCCCGAACCGGGGACAGAATGAAAAACTGTTTTTT	CASSPNRGQNEKLFF
NA	NA	TRBV6-6	TRBJ1-2	TGTGCCAGCAGTTACGGTTTGACAGTTTCCTATGGCTACACCTTC	CASSYGLTVSYGYTF
NA	NA	TRBV10-1	TRBJ2-2	TGCGCCAGCAGTGTGGGTAGCGAGAACACCGGGGAGCTGTTTTTT	CASSVGSENTGELFF
NA	TRBD1	TRBV5-4	TRBJ2-1	TGTGCCAGCAGCGACCGGACAGGCTACAATGAGCAGTTCTTC	CASSDRTGYNEQFF
NA	NA	TRBV6-1	TRBJ2-1	TGTGCCGTACACAGTTACAATGAGCAGTTCTTC	CAVHSYNEQFF
NA	NA	TRBV21-1	TRBJ2-6	TGTGCCAGCAGCAAATTGGGGACAGGGACTGGGGCCAACGTCCTGACTTTC	CASSKLGTGTGANVLTF
once	TRBD2	TRBV18	TRBJ2-1	TGTGCCAGCTCCCACGACATCCCAGCGGGAGTAAATGAGCAGTTCTTC	CASSHDIPAGVNEQFF
NA	NA	TRBV7-9	TRBJ2-7	TGTGCCAGCAGCCCCAGGGCCAGGGAATACGAGCAGTACTTC	CASSPRAREYEQYF
NA	NA	TRBV6-1	TRBJ2-4	TGTGCCAGCAGTGAATCTATTTTACCGGCCAAAAACATTCAGTACTTC	CASSESILPAKNIQYF
NA	NA	TRBV11-3	TRBJ2-7	TGTGCCAGCAGCTTAGGGGGCGGAACCTACGAGCAGTACTTC	CASSLGGGTYEQYF
NA	TRBD1	TRBV5-1	TRBJ1-2	TGCGCCAGCAGCCAAACAGCGCAGGGGGCTTATGGCTACACCTTC	CASSQTAQGAYGYTF